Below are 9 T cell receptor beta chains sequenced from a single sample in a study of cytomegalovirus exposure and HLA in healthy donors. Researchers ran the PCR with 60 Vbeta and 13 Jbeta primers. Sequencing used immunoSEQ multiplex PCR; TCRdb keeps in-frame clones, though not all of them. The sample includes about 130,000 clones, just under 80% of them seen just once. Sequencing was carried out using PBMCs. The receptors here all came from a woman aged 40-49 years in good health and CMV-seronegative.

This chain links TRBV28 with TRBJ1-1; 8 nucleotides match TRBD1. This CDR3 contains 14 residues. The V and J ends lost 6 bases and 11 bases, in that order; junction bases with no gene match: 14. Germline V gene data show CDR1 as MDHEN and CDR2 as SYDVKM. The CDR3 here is CASRIETPGGMAFF. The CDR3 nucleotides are TGTGCCAGCAGAATTGAAACCCCAGGGGGCATGGCTTTCTTT.

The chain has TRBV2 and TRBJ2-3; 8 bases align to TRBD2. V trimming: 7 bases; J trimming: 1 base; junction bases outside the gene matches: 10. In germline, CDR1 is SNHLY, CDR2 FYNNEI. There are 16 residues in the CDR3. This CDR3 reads CASTLERETGTDTQYF. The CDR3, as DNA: TGTGCCAGCACTCTGGAGCGGGAGACAGGCACAGATACGCAGTATTTT.

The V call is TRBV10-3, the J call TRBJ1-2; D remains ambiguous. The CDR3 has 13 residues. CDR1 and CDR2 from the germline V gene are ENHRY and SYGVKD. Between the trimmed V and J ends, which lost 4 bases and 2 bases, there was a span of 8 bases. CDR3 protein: CAISVNRNYGYTF. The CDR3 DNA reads TGTGCCATCAGTGTAAACAGAAACTATGGCTACACCTTC.

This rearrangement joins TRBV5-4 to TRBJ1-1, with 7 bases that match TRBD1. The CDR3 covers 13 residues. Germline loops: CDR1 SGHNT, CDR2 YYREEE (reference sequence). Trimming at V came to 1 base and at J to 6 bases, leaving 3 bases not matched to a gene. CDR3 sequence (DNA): TGTGCCAGCAGCTTGAAGGGGGCGCCTGAAGCTTTCTTT. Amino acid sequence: CASSLKGAPEAFF.

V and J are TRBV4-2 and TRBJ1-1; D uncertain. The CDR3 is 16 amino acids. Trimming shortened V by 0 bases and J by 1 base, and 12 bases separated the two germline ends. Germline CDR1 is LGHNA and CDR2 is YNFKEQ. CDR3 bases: TGTGCCAGCAGCCAAGATCGAGGCAGTGAGAACACTGAAGCTTTCTTT. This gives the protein CASSQDRGSENTEAFF.

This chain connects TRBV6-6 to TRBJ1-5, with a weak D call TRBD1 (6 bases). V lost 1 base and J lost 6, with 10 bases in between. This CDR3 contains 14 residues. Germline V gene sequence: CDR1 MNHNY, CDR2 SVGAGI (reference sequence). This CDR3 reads CASSYLQGVQPQHF. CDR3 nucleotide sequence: TGTGCCAGCAGTTACTTACAGGGTGTTCAGCCCCAGCATTTT.

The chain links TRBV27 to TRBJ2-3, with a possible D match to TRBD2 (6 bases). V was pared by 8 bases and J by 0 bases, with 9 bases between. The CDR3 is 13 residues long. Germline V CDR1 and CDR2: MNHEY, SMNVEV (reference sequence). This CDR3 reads CASEGGSTDTQYF. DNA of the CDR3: TGTGCCAGCGAGGGAGGAAGCACAGATACGCAGTATTTT.

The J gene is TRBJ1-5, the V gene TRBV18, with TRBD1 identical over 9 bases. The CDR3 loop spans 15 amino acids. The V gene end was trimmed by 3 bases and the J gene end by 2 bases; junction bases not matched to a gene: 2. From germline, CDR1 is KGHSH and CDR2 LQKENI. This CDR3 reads CASSPRDRGNQPQHF. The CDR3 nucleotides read TGTGCCAGCTCACCCCGGGACAGGGGCAATCAGCCCCAGCATTTT.

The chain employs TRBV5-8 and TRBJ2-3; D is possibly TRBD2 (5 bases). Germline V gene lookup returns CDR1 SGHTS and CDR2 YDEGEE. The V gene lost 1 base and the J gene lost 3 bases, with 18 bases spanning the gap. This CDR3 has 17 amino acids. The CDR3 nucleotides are TGTGCCAGCAGCTTGCAAAGGCATCTCCAGCGGACAGATACGCAGTATTTT. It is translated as CASSLQRHLQRTDTQYF.